This paragraph reports one T cell receptor beta chain. Its matching antigen is unknown. This table comes from immunoSEQ multiplex PCR, and its TCRdb copy is limited to in-frame clones, with some not included. The sample has about 250,000 clones, around nine tenths seen once. This record comes from a study of cytomegalovirus exposure and HLA in healthy donors. Study conclusions and caveats: The study recorded some 160 TCR beta chains that were cytomegalovirus-associated.

The donors formed part of the approximately 120-subject validation cohort, distinct from the approximately 670-subject first cohort. The CDR3 sequence is 13 residues long. Trimming removed 8 bases at V and 2 bases at J, with 12 bases between. Germline V gene sequence: CDR1 KGHSH, CDR2 LQKENI. The sample consisted of PBMCs. This clonotype was obtained from a man aged 18 to 29 in good health and CMV-seronegative. The chain joins TRBV18 to TRBJ2-5; no reliable D call. Here the CDR3 DNA reads TGTGCCAGCGCGATAACCCCTCAAGAGACCCAGTACTTC. Translation gives CASAITPQETQYF.